The sequence of this T cell receptor (beta chain) was determined in a study of Ad26.COV2.S vaccination and SARS-CoV-2 variants. Points from the study as a whole: Spike-specific responses of CD8+ and CD4+ T cells were reported to display substantial breadth after vaccination.

Trimming removed 6 bases at V and 2 bases at J, with 5 bases between. Germline V lookup: CDR1 SQVTM, CDR2 ANQGSEA. The CDR3 extends over 10 amino acids. TCRdb's table, derived via immunoSEQ multiplex PCR, lists solely in-frame clones and lacks some. The data contain hundreds of thousands of clones, over 75% of them seen just once; the ten biggest clones take up about 3%. Treatment: around 19 received Ad26.COV2.S at low or high dose, single or two shots; roughly five received placebo; per-sample allocation not given. Material that was analyzed had been drawn on day 63 after the first vaccine or placebo injection. Points on this clone: Antigen: not known. In the same sample, other DNA sequences code for this CDR3.

The gene calls are TRBV29-1 and TRBJ2-7; D unclear. The specimen was peripheral blood, collected in a trial of Ad26.COV2.S vaccine versus placebo. The TCR originated in a person aged 18-60 years who received the Ad26.COV2.S COVID-19 vaccine or a placebo. CDR3 in DNA: TGCAGCGTCCTCACCTACGAGCAGTACTTC. This encodes CSVLTYEQYF.